The T cell receptor beta chain described here comes from a study of T-cell memory formation after mild COVID-19. Notes on the study in general: Memory cells collected pre-infection included some clones that later responded, suggesting cross-reactive memory joined.

The CDR3 is 11 amino acids. Germline-derived CDR1 and CDR2 are SSHAT and FNYEAQ (reference sequence). V lost 5 bases and J 5 bases, leaving 6 bases between the germline ends. MiXCR, run by TCRdb on the 5' RACE reads, gives a single entry per CDR3 protein. This sample has about 150,000 distinct CDR3 sequences, with about 5.5% found just once. This clonotype was counted many times. No antigen is known for it. Source material: PBMCs or a T cell subset sorted from them (not recorded which). The receptor was isolated from an adult woman who had mild COVID-19 (a few samples of this study predate the infection). Cell type and time point are not known. The chain couples TRBV7-7 to TRBJ2-5; possibly TRBD2 for D (6 bases). DNA of the CDR3: TGTGCCAGCAGCGGAGGGGAGACCCAGTACTTC. Its protein is CASSGGETQYF.